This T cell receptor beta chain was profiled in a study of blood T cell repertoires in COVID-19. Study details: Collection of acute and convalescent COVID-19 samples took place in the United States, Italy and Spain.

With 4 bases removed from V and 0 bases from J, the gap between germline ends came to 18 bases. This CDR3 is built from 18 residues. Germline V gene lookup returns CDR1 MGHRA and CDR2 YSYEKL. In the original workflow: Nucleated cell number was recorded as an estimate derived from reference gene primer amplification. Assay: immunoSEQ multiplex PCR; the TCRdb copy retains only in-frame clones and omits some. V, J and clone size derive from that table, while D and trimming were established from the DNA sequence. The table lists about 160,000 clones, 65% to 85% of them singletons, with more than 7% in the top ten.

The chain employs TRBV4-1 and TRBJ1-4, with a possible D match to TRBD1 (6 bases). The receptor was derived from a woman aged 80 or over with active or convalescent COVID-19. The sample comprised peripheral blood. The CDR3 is CASSPNRVGAPTNEKLFF. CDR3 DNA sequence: TGCGCCAGCAGCCCGAACAGGGTAGGGGCTCCAACTAATGAAAAACTGTTTTTT.